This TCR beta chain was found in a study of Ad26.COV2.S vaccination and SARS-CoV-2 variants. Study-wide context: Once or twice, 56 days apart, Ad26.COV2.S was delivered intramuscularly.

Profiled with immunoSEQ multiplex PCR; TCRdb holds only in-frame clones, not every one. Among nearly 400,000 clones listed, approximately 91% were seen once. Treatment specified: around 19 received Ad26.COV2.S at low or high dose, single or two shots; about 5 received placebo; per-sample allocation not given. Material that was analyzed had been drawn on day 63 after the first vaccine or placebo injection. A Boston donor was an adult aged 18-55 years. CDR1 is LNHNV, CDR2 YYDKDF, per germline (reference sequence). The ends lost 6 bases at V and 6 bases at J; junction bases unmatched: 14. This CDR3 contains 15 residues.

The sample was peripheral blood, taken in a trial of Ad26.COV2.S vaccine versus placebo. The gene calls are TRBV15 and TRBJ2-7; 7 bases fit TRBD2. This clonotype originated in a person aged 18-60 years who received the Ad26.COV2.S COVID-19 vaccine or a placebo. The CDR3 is CATSNHGGGVGEQYF. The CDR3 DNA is TGTGCCACCAGTAACCATGGGGGAGGGGTAGGCGAGCAGTACTTC.